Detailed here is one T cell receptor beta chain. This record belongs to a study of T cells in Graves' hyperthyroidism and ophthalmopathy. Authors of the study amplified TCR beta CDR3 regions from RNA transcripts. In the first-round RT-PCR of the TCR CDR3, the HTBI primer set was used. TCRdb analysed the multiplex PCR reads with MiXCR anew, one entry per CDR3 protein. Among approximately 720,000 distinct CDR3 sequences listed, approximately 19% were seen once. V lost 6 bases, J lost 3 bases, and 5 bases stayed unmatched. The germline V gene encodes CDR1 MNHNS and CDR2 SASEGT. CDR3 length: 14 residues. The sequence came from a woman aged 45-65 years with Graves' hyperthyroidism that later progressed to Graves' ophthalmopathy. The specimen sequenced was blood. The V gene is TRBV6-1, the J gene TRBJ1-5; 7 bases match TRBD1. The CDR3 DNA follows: TGTGCCAGCAGGTTGGGGACAGACAATCAGCCCCAGCATTTT. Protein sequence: CASRLGTDNQPQHF.